Given below is one T cell receptor (beta chain) in context. It has no known antigen specificity. Qualities for individual bases were not recorded, and no much larger clone is one base off. Using the deep immunoSEQ assay, multiplex PCR amplified TCR CDR3 regions from genomic DNA. Extracted genomic DNA from each cell subset was distributed evenly across all wells of several immunoSEQ 96-well plates, and each plate was treated as a replicate. For sorted subsets, each replicate PCR was loaded with roughly 190 ng genomic DNA, equivalent to 25,000 to 30,000 T cell genomes. Purified libraries were measured with a Qubit 3.0 fluorometer, size-checked on a Bioanalyzer 2100, and measured again with the KAPA Library Quantification kit. A separate single-read 150-cycle Illumina NextSeq 550 flow cell was used to sequence each immunoSEQ 96-well plate. The original methods were these. Because only junctional sequences without quality scores were contained in the immunoSEQ output, filtering matching that applied to full-length reads could not be performed. To assign V/J genes and CDR3, sequences were annotated using PyIR, a Python wrapper for IgBLAST v1.9, with IMGT germline references. Reads with weak V/J assignments (E-value above 1e-6), missing CDR3, stop codons, out-of-frame junctions, or ambiguous translated residues were removed. V3J clonotypes were defined as sequences sharing the same inferred V gene, J gene, and CDR3 amino acid sequence. The percentage overlap between two repertoires was calculated by dividing the number of shared unique clonotypes by the size of the smaller repertoire. Richness of each repertoire was evaluated using RTK rarefaction, the Chao1 estimator, and Recon v2.1 estimates of unobserved clonotypes. For all TCRbeta clonotypes obtained by the gDNA method from four donors, generation probabilities were computed with OLGA. In TCRdb, the immuneACCESS table is reduced to in-frame sequences with V and J assigned. These tables do not hold every clone; where another copy was compared, an unresolved V gene accounts for under half, and the others remain unexplained. The V and J calls and the clone size are those of that table, but D and trimming were determined from the DNA. For this sample there are about 1.1 million clones; approximately 77% appear just once. The ten largest clones represent 0.89% of the sample.

The CDR3 starts with the cysteine, ends with the phenylalanine, and has 16 residues. Here the CDR3 DNA is all that survives: 48 bases in frame from base 1. The CDR1 and CDR2 encoded by the germline V gene are MDHEN and SYDVKM. V and J lose 6 bases and 0 bases, and a span of 15 bases separates them. This specimen comes from a study of shared clonotypes between healthy human individuals (dated by TCRdb to about 2020). Regarding the research as a whole: The cohort comprised a couple of women and three men aged 18 to 49 years. For each donor, CD4 naive and CD4 memory were each run on three plates, CD8 naive on two plates, and CD8 memory on one plate. To estimate repertoire size and how much clonotype sharing occurs between individuals, the study deeply sequenced the blood TCR repertoires of 5 or 6 healthy adults. To increase sequencing depth and limit assay-specific biases, TCR repertoire library preparation and sequencing were carried out by different laboratories using diverse techniques. Each donor's leukapheresis produced roughly between roughly 0.85 and 9.5 billion PBMCs. What the authors observed across the whole study: The small number of donors limited the genetic and exposure-history diversity represented. Compared with non-shared clonotypes, clonotypes shared by all four sorted-subset donors had higher generation probabilities. Based on pairwise subsampling, the degree of clonotype sharing among donors was expected to be affected by sequencing depth. Naive subsets generally had larger estimated clonotype richness than memory subsets did. Incomplete sequencing was indicated by rarefaction of sorted-subset datasets, despite the large sequencing depth. Only blood was sampled, and tissue TCR repertoires likely differ from those in blood. Sharing across several donors was observed for about 4.8% of naive CD4, over 3% of naive CD8, 2% to 2.5% of memory CD4, and roughly 0.4% of memory CD8 clonotypes.

The donors were healthy, HIV-negative adults who had no recently reported acute infections or vaccinations. Every donor was a Caucasian adult residing in Nashville, Tennessee, USA. CD4+ T cells were enriched by magnetic negative selection; naive cells were then positively selected on CD45RA, and the negative fraction formed the memory subset. Blood was obtained by leukapheresis, after which PBMCs were separated by Ficoll-Histopaque density gradient centrifugation and cryopreserved in liquid nitrogen vapor phase. Purity and quantity of every magnetically sorted T cell population were checked by analytical flow cytometry. Each sorted fraction had its genomic DNA isolated and then quantified by UV absorbance on a Nanodrop 2000c.

The V and J genes are TRBV28 and TRBJ2-4, and perhaps TRBD2 as D gene, on 7 matching bases. The sequenced sample was memory CD4+ T cells from PBMCs. The cell subset or site label for this specimen denotes: CD45RA-negative fraction. This clonotype was sampled from a man between 18 and 35 years old in good health. Some clones in this sample may be carry-over from other donors' samples. The CDR3 is CASRSWEGEAKNIQYF. The DNA reads as follows: TGTGCCAGCAGGTCTTGGGAGGGGGAAGCCAAAAACATTCAGTACTTC.